These T cell receptor beta chains were read from a single sample in a study of blood T cells in healthy people across ages. One entry per CDR3 protein, called by TCRdb with MiXCR from the 5' RACE reads. Of roughly 560,000 distinct CDR3 sequences listed, nearly 25% are singletons. This same sample was also part of a study on T cells of mothers and their children.

Input material: blood. The receptors come from a boy between 10 and 17 years old in good health. Both conserved end residues are part of each CDR3. Each record gives: D gene, clone size, J gene, V gene, CDR3 protein, CDR3 DNA. A D gene is named only where the DNA matches it firmly. A row's size may be missing; if present it is once, few, many or a size class.

TRBD1 | few | TRBJ1-1 | TRBV9 | CASSVAPQGAGTEAFF | TGTGCCAGCAGCGTAGCCCCACAGGGGGCAGGCACTGAAGCTTTCTTT
. | few | TRBJ2-2 | TRBV29-1 | CSVDRGQPPGELFF | TGCAGCGTTGATCGGGGGCAGCCACCCGGGGAGCTGTTTTTT
. | few | TRBJ2-1 | TRBV19 | CASSILLAGASYNEQFF | TGTGCCAGTAGTATTCTTCTTGCGGGGGCATCTTACAATGAGCAGTTCTTC
. | . | TRBJ1-3 | TRBV2 | CASSEANTGSGNTRYF | TGTGCCAGCAGTGAAGCGAACACAGGCTCTGGAAACACCAGATATTTT
. | . | TRBJ1-2 | TRBV5-5 | CASSSALVFYYGYTF | TGTGCCAGCAGTTCCGCGCTGGTATTCTACTATGGCTACACCTTC
. | . | TRBJ2-7 | TRBV5-6 | CASSRMIRGAVLDEQYF | TGTGCCAGCAGCCGTATGATACGGGGGGCCGTGTTGGACGAGCAGTACTTC
. | . | TRBJ2-2 | TRBV9 | CASSPGAALLNTGELFF | TGTGCCAGTAGCCCAGGGGCGGCCCTCTTAAACACCGGGGAGCTGTTTTTT
. | few | TRBJ1-2 | TRBV6-2/TRBV6-3 | CASKPTYSGYTF | TGTGCCAGCAAACCGACCTACTCGGGCTACACCTTC
. | few | TRBJ2-7 | TRBV3-1 | CASSPSGGALYEQYF | TGTGCCAGCAGCCCGTCTGGCGGAGCCCTCTACGAGCAGTACTTC
. | few | TRBJ2-7 | TRBV5-1 | CASSLEALGQSPYEQYF | TGCGCCAGCAGCTTGGAAGCTCTAGGACAGTCCCCCTACGAGCAGTACTTC